What follows are 31 T cell receptor beta chains derived from one specimen sequenced in a study of Graves' ophthalmopathy and Graves' hyperthyroidism. RNA transcripts yielded amplified TCR beta CDR3 regions. Second-round multiplex PCR came after a first-round RT-PCR that employed HTBI primers. TCRdb called the multiplex PCR reads again in MiXCR, with one record for every CDR3 protein. The sample shows around 590,000 distinct CDR3 sequences, about 35% of them seen only once. The sample taken for sequencing was peripheral blood or thyroid tissue (not recorded which). These receptors were collected from an adult man with Graves' hyperthyroidism.

The CDR3 spells CASKGGQVSYEQYF. The CDR3, as DNA: TGTGCCAGCAAGGGGGGACAGGTCTCCTACGAGCAGTACTTC. J is TRBJ2-7 and V is TRBV2; 8 positions match TRBD1. Germline trimming cut 7 bases from V and 0 bases from J; bases unmatched to any gene: 5. This CDR3 spans 14 amino acids. Germline loops: CDR1 SNHLY, CDR2 FYNNEI.

The V call is TRBV4-1, the J call TRBJ2-7; D uncertain. CDR1 is MGHRA, CDR2 YSYEKL, per germline. The CDR3 is made up of 17 amino acids. Trimming left V 0 bases short and J 5 bases short, with 20 bases between. Here the CDR3 DNA reads TGCGCCAGCAGCCAAGAATTCTTACTCCACTCGAACAACGAGCAGTACTTC. Protein product: CASSQEFLLHSNNEQYF.

There are a few counts of this clonotype. The chain has TRBV4-1 and TRBJ1-2; D remains ambiguous. From germline, CDR1 is MGHRA and CDR2 YSYEKL. Trimming stripped 4 bases from V and 2 bases from J, with 14 bases between. This CDR3 is 15 amino acids long. CDR3 loop: CASSPREGPNYGYTF. CDR3 bases: TGCGCCAGCAGCCCAAGGGAGGGCCCCAACTATGGCTACACCTTC.

The rearrangement uses TRBV7-3 and TRBJ1-3, with D possibly matching TRBD1 (5 bases). Between the trimmed V and J ends, which lost 2 bases and 8 bases, there was a span of 10 bases. This CDR3 is built from 13 residues. Germline CDR1 reads SGHTA; CDR2 reads FQGTGA. The CDR3 bases are TGTGCCAGCAGCTTACAAGCGGGGGACACCATATATTTT. It encodes CASSLQAGDTIYF.

This clonotype was seen a few times. A read error may explain this, as a much larger clone is one base away. J is TRBJ1-3 and V is TRBV10-3, with D hard to call. Germline V gives CDR1 ENHRY, CDR2 SYGVKD. This CDR3 has 15 residues. The CDR3 sequence is CAISERQLSGNTMYF. Here the CDR3 DNA reads TGTGCCATCAGTGAAAGACAACTCTCTGGAAACACCATGTATTTT.

This clonotype was picked up many times. The chain joins TRBV7-3 to TRBJ2-5; 14 positions match TRBD2. The CDR3 spans 16 residues. Trimming at V came to 5 bases and at J to 9 bases, leaving 11 bases not matched to a gene. Germline V lookup: CDR1 SGHTA, CDR2 FQGTGA. The CDR3 nucleotides read TGTGCCAGCAGCCTTACCGGGACTAGCGGGAGTGAGGCCCAGTACTTC. Translated: CASSLTGTSGSEAQYF.

Regarding this clonotype: A clone one base away is much larger, so this may be a read error. This chain connects TRBV6-1 to TRBJ1-2; D gene ambiguous. Germline V gene lookup returns CDR1 MNHNS and CDR2 SASEGT. The CDR3 loop spans 12 amino acids. CDR3 residues: CAHTQAGYGHTF. The CDR3 nucleotides are TGTGCCCATACTCAAGCGGGCTATGGCCACACCTTC.

This clonotype was counted at least ten times. This rearrangement joins TRBV12-3 or TRBV12-4 to TRBJ2-2; no reliable D call. CDR3 length: 14 residues. The V and J ends lost 5 bases and 6 bases respectively, with 13 bases between them. CDR3 protein: CASSPRTWAGELFF. As DNA, the CDR3 is TGTGCCAGCAGTCCTCGAACTTGGGCCGGGGAGCTGTTTTTT.

This clonotype appeared many times. CDR3 residues: CASIAGNTEAFF. The DNA of the CDR3 is TGTGCCAGCATCGCCGGGAACACTGAAGCTTTCTTT. This chain links TRBV2 with TRBJ1-1; no clear D gene. CDR3 size: 12 residues. CDR1 and CDR2 from the germline V gene are SNHLY and FYNNEI. V lost 7 bases to trimming and J lost 1 base, with 7 bases between them.

In its sample, this clonotype was seen many times. The chain employs TRBV7-8 and TRBJ1-6; tentative D call: TRBD1 (6 bases). Deletions cut 0 bases from V and 9 bases from J, with 15 bases between. Germline assignment: CDR1 SGHVS and CDR2 FQNEAQ. The CDR3 runs to 16 residues. The CDR3 loop reads CASSLAVGGHGSPLHF. Here the CDR3 DNA reads TGTGCCAGCAGCTTAGCGGTTGGGGGGCATGGTTCACCCCTCCACTTT.

The table lists this clonotype with many counts. The gene calls are TRBV7-2 and TRBJ1-3, with D maybe TRBD1 (6 bases). Germline-derived CDR1 and CDR2 are SGHTA and FQGNSA. V was pared by 0 bases and J by 0 bases, with 15 bases between. The CDR3 runs to 18 residues. CDR3 bases: TGTGCCAGCAGCTTAGCCCCCACAGGGACCAGCTCTGGAAACACCATATATTTT. The encoded protein is CASSLAPTGTSSGNTIYF.

Worth noting for this clonotype: A much larger clone differs from this one at a single base, so this may be a read error. This chain links TRBV6-6 with TRBJ1-5; no clear D gene. CDR1 and CDR2 from the germline V gene are MNHNY and SVGAGI (reference sequence). This CDR3 is built from 10 residues. The CDR3 coding sequence is TGTGCCTGCAGGTCTCAGCCCCAGCATTTT. Translating gives CACRSQPQHF.

This clonotype was counted many times. This chain links TRBV6-5 with TRBJ2-7; the D is unclear. CDR3 size: 12 residues. Trimming took 4 bases from V and 3 from J, leaving 7 bases between them. CDR1 is MNHEY, CDR2 SVGAGI, per germline. The CDR3 coding sequence is TGTGCCAGCAGTTTAGAGAGCTACGAGCAGTACTTC. This translates into CASSLESYEQYF.

The table lists this clonotype with many counts. This chain links TRBV7-6 with TRBJ2-2; D unresolved. This CDR3 has 16 amino acids. Per the germline V gene, CDR1 is SGHVS and CDR2 is FNYEAQ. Between the trimmed V and J ends, which lost 2 bases and 0 bases, there was a span of 10 bases. CDR3 sequence reads: CASSLRQGSNTGELFF. CDR3 bases: TGTGCCAGCAGCTTACGACAAGGTTCGAACACCGGGGAGCTGTTTTTT. Looking up the rest from reference TRBV7-6 and TRBJ2-2 gives the full variable domain: GAGVSQSPRYKVTKRGQDVALRCDPISGHVSLYWYRQALGQGPEFLTYFNYEAQQDKSGLPNDRFSAERPEGSISTLTIQRTEQRDSAMYRCASSLRQGSNTGELFFGEGSRLTVL.

This clonotype was seen at least ten times. The gene calls are TRBV24-1 and TRBJ2-2; D may be TRBD2 (5 bases). Germline V lookup: CDR1 KGHDR, CDR2 SFDVKD. This CDR3 has 18 residues. Trimming took off 4 bases at V and 2 bases at J, with 19 bases between the two ends. CDR3 DNA: TGTGCCACCAGTGACCCCATGTTATCCGGGGTCAACACCGGGGAGCTGTTTTTT. Translated, it gives CATSDPMLSGVNTGELFF.

This clonotype appeared a single time. The chain carries TRBV29-1 and TRBJ1-5; TRBD1 aligns across 7 bases. The CDR3 consists of 13 residues. V shed 7 bases and J 5 bases; nucleotides not matched to a gene: 8. Per germline, CDR1 SQVTM and CDR2 ANQGSEA. The CDR3 spells CSAGTGDYQPQHF. CDR3 in DNA: TGCAGCGCTGGAACAGGGGACTATCAGCCCCAGCATTTT.

This clonotype has only a few counts. The rearrangement links TRBV2 to TRBJ2-1; unclear D gene. The CDR3 runs 14 residues. V dropped 3 bases and J dropped 3 bases, with 9 bases sitting between them. Germline CDR1 and CDR2: SNHLY and FYNNEI. The chain's CDR3 is CASSDYSSYNEQFF. The CDR3 DNA reads TGTGCCAGCAGTGACTACAGCAGCTACAATGAGCAGTTCTTC.

This clonotype has a count of ten or more. The rearrangement uses TRBV20-1 and TRBJ2-7; 7 bases agree with TRBD2. CDR3 length equals 15 residues. V trimming: 0 bases; J trimming: 4 bases; junction bases outside the gene matches: 9. CDR1 is DFQATT and CDR2 is SNEGSKA in the germline V gene (reference sequence). CDR3 DNA sequence: TGCAGTGCTAGAGATCAGCAGCGGGGCCATTACGAGCAGTACTTC. As protein: CSARDQQRGHYEQYF.

A word on this clonotype: A junction end diverges from the germline sequence, so it may reflect a read error. This chain uses TRBV12-3 or TRBV12-4 with TRBJ1-2, with D perhaps TRBD1 (5 bases). The length of the CDR3 is 13 residues. CDR3: CASSSQDNYGYAF. CDR3 nucleotide sequence: TGTGCCAGCAGCTCACAGGATAACTATGGCTACGCCTTC.

The chain uses TRBV19 and TRBJ1-1, with TRBD1 identical over 7 bases. Germline assignment: CDR1 LNHDA and CDR2 SQIVND (reference sequence). The V gene end was trimmed by 3 bases and the J gene end by 0 bases; junction bases not matched to a gene: 16. The CDR3 sequence is 19 residues long. The CDR3, as DNA: TGTGCCAGTAGTATCCTCACCCGACAGGGTGCCTTCATGAACACTGAAGCTTTCTTT. Translating gives CASSILTRQGAFMNTEAFF.

This clonotype was counted ten times or more. V gene TRBV5-1 combines with J gene TRBJ2-5; D possibly matches TRBD1 or TRBD2 (5 bases each). The ends were cut back, 1 base at V and 12 bases at J, with 25 bases in the middle. From germline, CDR1 is SGHRS and CDR2 YFSETQ. This CDR3 has 16 amino acids. Written as DNA, the CDR3 is TGCGCCAGCAGCTTGACTACCGGGACCGCCCCAAGAGAGGAGTACTTC. This encodes CASSLTTGTAPREEYF.

This clonotype was observed a handful of times. V usage is TRBV7-9 and J usage is TRBJ2-5; 10 bases map to TRBD2. The CDR3 sequence is 18 residues long. Germline assignment: CDR1 SEHNR and CDR2 FQNEAQ (reference sequence). V shed 5 bases and J 5 bases; nucleotides not matched to a gene: 17. CDR3 bases: TGTGCCAGCAGCCTAAGCACCGGGACTAGCGTCACCGGGGAGACCCAGTACTTC. Translation gives CASSLSTGTSVTGETQYF. Full variable domain (missing parts from reference TRBV7-9 and TRBJ2-5): DTGVSQNPRHKITKRGQNVTFRCDPISEHNRLYWYRQTLGQGPEFLTYFQNEAQLEKSRLLSDRFSAERPKGSFSTLEIQRTEQGDSAMYLCASSLSTGTSVTGETQYFGPGTRLLVL.

This chain uses TRBV24-1 with TRBJ2-2; D might be TRBD1 (5 bases). Trimming cost V 5 bases and J 3 bases, with 6 bases left between them. Per germline, CDR1 KGHDR and CDR2 SFDVKD. The CDR3 is 13 residues long. The CDR3 protein is CATSARDTGELFF. The CDR3 DNA follows: TGTGCCACCAGTGCCAGGGACACCGGGGAGCTGTTTTTT.

This clonotype occurred many times. CDR3 sequence (DNA): TGTGCCAGCAGCCCCACAGGGGTGGACAATCAGCCCCAGCATTTT. Translated, it gives CASSPTGVDNQPQHF. The genes are TRBV7-2 and TRBJ1-5; 7 positions agree with TRBD1. The J segment lost 3 bases and the V segment lost 5 bases, leaving 7 bases of the junction unmatched. Germline V lookup: CDR1 SGHTA, CDR2 FQGNSA. The CDR3 loop spans 15 amino acids.

This clonotype was recorded once. This may stem from a read error, because a much larger clone lies one nucleotide away. V and J are TRBV10-3 and TRBJ1-5; weak D call: TRBD1 (5 bases). Trimming left V 3 bases short and J 4 bases short, with 13 bases between. Germline values: CDR1 ENHRY, CDR2 SYGVKD. The CDR3 contains 15 residues. CDR3 region: CAISERAGTNQPQHF. DNA of the CDR3: TGTGCCATCAGTGAACGGGCGGGGACTAATCAGCCCCAGCATTTT.

A single count supports this clonotype. This may be a read error: a much more frequent sequence differs by one nucleotide. The chain combines TRBV7-9 with TRBJ2-7; TRBD2 matches at 7 bases. The end of the DNA fits TRBJ2-1 better, so the J call may be wrong. The germline CDR1 and CDR2 sequences are SEHNR and FQNEAQ (reference sequence). This CDR3 has 16 amino acids. CDR3 sequence: CAISLRGSGRLNEQFF. CDR3 bases: TGTGCCATCAGCTTGCGAGGTAGCGGGCGTTTAAATGAGCAGTTCTTC.

The chain carries TRBV29-1 and TRBJ1-1; 7 bases are a match to TRBD1. Germline CDR1 SQVTM, CDR2 ANQGSEA. The ends lost 3 bases at V and 4 bases at J; junction bases unmatched: 5. The CDR3 extends over 13 amino acids. DNA for the CDR3: TGCAGCGTTGAGGAGGGGGCTAGCACTGAAGCTTTCTTT. It codes for CSVEEGASTEAFF.

A few counts support this clonotype. The chain recombines TRBV29-1 with TRBJ2-7; a weak D match, TRBD2 (6 bases). V was trimmed by 3 bases and J by 5 bases, leaving 20 bases between them. CDR1 is SQVTM, CDR2 ANQGSEA, per germline. The CDR3 runs 15 residues. CDR3 nucleotide sequence: TGCAGCGTTGATGTGGCAGGAGGAGGGTCCAACGAGCAGTACTTC. This sequence encodes CSVDVAGGGSNEQYF.

Of note for this clonotype: As the CDR3 is not closed by the conserved phenylalanine or tryptophan, this likely results from a read error. The chain uses TRBV10-2 and TRBJ2-2; 8 bases are a match to TRBD2. The CDR3 sequence is 16 residues long. The germline V gene encodes CDR1 WSHSY and CDR2 SAAADI. Here the CDR3 DNA reads TGTGCCAGCAGCACACTGACTAGCGCGAACACCGGGGAGCTGTTTTCT. This gives the protein CASSTLTSANTGELFS.

This clonotype was picked up a small number of times. The CDR3 reads CASSKGGNEQFF. Here the CDR3 DNA reads TGTGCCAGCAGTAAGGGGGGCAATGAGCAGTTCTTC. This chain uses TRBV6-5 with TRBJ2-7; D may correspond to TRBD1 or TRBD2 (6 bases each). The DNA end is more similar to TRBJ2-1, so the J call may be wrong. In germline, CDR1 is MNHEY, CDR2 SVGAGI. CDR3 length equals 12 residues.

This clonotype was seen ten or more times. This chain joins TRBV4-2 and TRBJ2-7; 9 bases fit TRBD1. CDR1 is LGHNA, CDR2 YNFKEQ, per germline. The ends lost 3 bases at V and 7 bases at J; junction bases unmatched: 10. The CDR3 sequence is 15 residues long. Here the CDR3 DNA reads TGTGCCAGCAGCCAGATCACAGGGGGCGGGAAAGAGCAGTACTTC. This sequence encodes CASSQITGGGKEQYF.